This is a list of T cell receptor beta chains from one sample in a study of STAT5B mutations in CD4+ large granular lymphocyte leukemia. Method: immunoSEQ multiplex PCR; TCRdb's copy keeps in-frame clones and lacks some. In the table there are 30,000 to 35,000 clones, 70% to 90% of which are singletons. The sample consisted of CD4+ T cells from blood buffy coats. The source of these receptors is a human donor in good health. CDR3s include the opening cysteine and the closing phenylalanine or tryptophan. A D gene is named only where the DNA matches it firmly. Not all rows give a size; the values are once, few, many and, for expanded clones, a class.

V gene,D gene,J gene,clone size,CDR3 DNA,CDR3 protein
TRBV29-1,-,TRBJ2-3,-,TGCAGCGCAGTTGGGGGGACTGGCACAGATACGCAGTATTTT,CSAVGGTGTDTQYF
TRBV14,-,TRBJ2-7,-,TGTGCCAGCAGCCAAGATTCTGGGGGATCTCGGGAGCAGTACTTC,CASSQDSGGSREQYF
TRBV2,TRBD1,TRBJ2-5,-,TGTGCCAGCACCCCTACAGGGGTCCGGGAGACCCAGTACTTC,CASTPTGVRETQYF
TRBV7-9,-,TRBJ2-1,once,TGTGCCAGCAGCACCAGAAGACAGCGAGACAATGAGCAGTTCTTC,CASSTRRQRDNEQFF
TRBV5-1,TRBD2,TRBJ2-3,-,TGCGCCAGCAGCCCGACTAGCGGGGGGCCAGATACGCAGTATTTT,CASSPTSGGPDTQYF
TRBV6-9,-,TRBJ2-7,few,TGTGCCAGCAGCGAGGGCGGCGAGCAGTACTTC,CASSEGGEQYF
TRBV4-3,-,TRBJ2-7,-,TGCGCCAGCAGCCAAGATCACAGGGCGTTAGGTGAGCAGTACTTC,CASSQDHRALGEQYF
TRBV7-9,TRBD1,TRBJ1-5,-,TGTGCCAGCAGCCGGACAGGGGGATATAGCAATCAGCCCCAGCATTTT,CASSRTGGYSNQPQHF
TRBV7-8,-,TRBJ2-7,-,TGTGCCAGCAGGGGCGGCCAACCCTACGAGCAGTACTTC,CASRGGQPYEQYF
TRBV13,TRBD2,TRBJ2-7,-,TGTGCCAGCAGACTCTCTCGGACTAGCGGGAGACGCGAGCAGTACTTC,CASRLSRTSGRREQYF
TRBV11-2,TRBD1,TRBJ2-7,-,TGTGCCAGCAGCTTAGGCATCACAGGGGAAAGCTCCTACGAGCAGTACTTC,CASSLGITGESSYEQYF
TRBV5-1,TRBD1,TRBJ1-1,-,TGCGCCAGCAGCTTGGCCGGCGTGGGACAGGGGGACACTGAAGCTTTCTTT,CASSLAGVGQGDTEAFF
TRBV28,-,TRBJ1-5,-,TGTGCCAGCAGTTTAGGGGCAGGTCGTCAGCCCCAGCATTTT,CASSLGAGRQPQHF
TRBV28,-,TRBJ2-4,-,TGTGCCAGCAGTTTTCTTTCCGGGACACTACTAGCCAAAAACATTCAGTACTTC,CASSFLSGTLLAKNIQYF
TRBV15,TRBD1,TRBJ1-2,once,TGTGCCACCAGCAGAGGACAGGGTCCCTATGGCTACACCTTC,CATSRGQGPYGYTF
TRBV6-1,-,TRBJ2-1,-,TGTGCCAGCAGCCCGGTGGGGGTGGGTGAGCAGTTCTTC,CASSPVGVGEQFF
TRBV19,-,TRBJ2-5,-,TGTGCCAGTAGTATAGTAGACTATAGGGGAGAGACCCAGTACTTC,CASSIVDYRGETQYF
TRBV28,TRBD1,TRBJ2-1,-,TGTGCCAGCAGTTACAGGGGTGAGCAGTTCTTC,CASSYRGEQFF
TRBV7-2,-,TRBJ1-5,-,TGTGCCAGCAGCGGTAGGGGTGGGGGCCGAAATCAGCCCCAGCATTTT,CASSGRGGGRNQPQHF
TRBV5-1,TRBD1,TRBJ2-3,-,TGCGCCAGCAGCTGGGGGACAGGGATGATGACAGATACGCAGTATTTT,CASSWGTGMMTDTQYF
TRBV19,-,TRBJ2-1,-,TGTGCCAGTACGAGGGACGTAATCTCTGAGCAGTTCTTC,CASTRDVISEQFF
TRBV6-1,-,TRBJ2-6,-,TGTGCCAGCAGTGAAGAGGGTCCCTCTGGGGCCAACGTCCTGACTTTC,CASSEEGPSGANVLTF
TRBV6-1,TRBD1,TRBJ2-7,once,TGTGCCAGCAACCCCCGGACAGGGACGACCTACGAGCAGTACTTC,CASNPRTGTTYEQYF
TRBV4-1,-,TRBJ1-5,-,TGCGCCAGCAGCCCGAGTCCCCGCAATCAGCCCCAGCATTTT,CASSPSPRNQPQHF
TRBV15,TRBD1,TRBJ1-1,-,TGTGCCACCAGCCTCGACAGGGGATCCACTGAAGCTTTCTTT,CATSLDRGSTEAFF
TRBV19,TRBD1,TRBJ2-7,-,TGTGCCAGTAGCGGACAGGCCGCTCACGAGCAGTACTTC,CASSGQAAHEQYF
TRBV7-7,TRBD2,TRBJ2-2,few,TGTGCCAGCAGCCCTAAAGGTCTAGCGGGAGTTACCGGGGAGCTGTTTTTT,CASSPKGLAGVTGELFF
TRBV7-2,TRBD2,TRBJ2-7,few,TGTGCCAGCAGCCCGGGACTAGCGGGATACGAGCAGTACTTC,CASSPGLAGYEQYF
TRBV7-8,TRBD1,TRBJ1-1,-,TGTGCCAGCAGCTTAGCCTTCGGGACAGGAACCTTTAACACTGAAGCTTTCTTT,CASSLAFGTGTFNTEAFF
TRBV6-5,-,TRBJ1-2,-,TGTGCCAGCAGTCGATACAGGGTTAACTATGGCTACACCTTC,CASSRYRVNYGYTF
TRBV7-3,-,TRBJ2-3,-,TGTGCCAGCAGCCCGGGACATAGCACAGATACGCAGTATTTT,CASSPGHSTDTQYF
TRBV5-8,-,TRBJ2-5,few,TGTGCCAGCAGCCGTAGACAGTTGTACCAAGAGACCCAGTACTTC,CASSRRQLYQETQYF
TRBV7-9,-,TRBJ2-3,few,TGTGCCAGCAGCCCCTTAGCGGATACGCAGTATTTT,CASSPLADTQYF
TRBV7-9,TRBD1,TRBJ1-3,-,TGTGCCAGCAGCCCACGGGGACAGATTTTACCTGGAAACACCATATATTTT,CASSPRGQILPGNTIYF
TRBV29-1,-,TRBJ2-7,-,TGCAGCGCTGGGGCCAACGGGTTCAACGAGCAGTACTTC,CSAGANGFNEQYF
TRBV5-1,-,TRBJ2-1,-,TGCGCCAGCAGCCGGGTGTGGGCCGAGCAGTTCTTC,CASSRVWAEQFF
TRBV28,-,TRBJ1-1,-,TGTGCTAGCAGGGCAGGCGCTGAAGCTTTCTTT,CASRAGAEAFF
TRBV18,-,TRBJ1-1,-,TGTGCCAGCTCACCACAGGACAGCTCTGAAGCTTTCTTT,CASSPQDSSEAFF
TRBV18,-,TRBJ2-7,-,TGTGCCAGCTCAATGAACGGCGAGCAGTACTTC,CASSMNGEQYF
TRBV28,-,TRBJ2-7,-,TGTGCCAGCAGTATGCCCGGGACGATATCCTACGAGCAGTACTTC,CASSMPGTISYEQYF
TRBV11-2,TRBD1,TRBJ1-3,once,TGTGCCAGCAGCTTGGGACAGGGCGGGGGAAACACCATATATTTT,CASSLGQGGGNTIYF
TRBV9,-,TRBJ2-1,-,TGTGCCAGCAGCGTCGGGGCGGGATCCTACAATGAGCAGTTCTTC,CASSVGAGSYNEQFF
TRBV5-4,-,TRBJ2-1,-,TGTGCCAGCAGCTTGGACTATGGGGGTGCCAATGAGCAGTTCTTC,CASSLDYGGANEQFF
TRBV29-1,TRBD2,TRBJ2-3,-,TGCAGCGCCAAGACTAGCGTAGATACGCAGTATTTT,CSAKTSVDTQYF
TRBV15,-,TRBJ1-2,-,TGTGCCACCAGACAAGGAGCTTATGGCTACACCTTC,CATRQGAYGYTF
TRBV5-1,-,TRBJ2-7,-,TGCGCCAGCAGCTTGTTGATCGAGGCAGGCCCTACAGAGCAGTACTTC,CASSLLIEAGPTEQYF